These 22 T cell receptor beta chains were all obtained from the same sample, sequenced in a study of blood T cell repertoires in COVID-19. Sequencing used immunoSEQ multiplex PCR; TCRdb keeps in-frame clones, though not all of them. The sample has approximately 230,000 clones, approximately 84% seen once. The material sequenced was PBMCs or T cells enriched from blood (not recorded which). Receptors originate from a man between 40 and 49 years old who had recovered from COVID-19.

V gene TRBV6-5 combines with J gene TRBJ2-2; 10 nucleotides line up with TRBD2. CDR1 and CDR2 from the germline V gene are MNHEY and SVGAGI. This CDR3 has 16 amino acids. V lost 2 bases, J lost 7 bases, and 7 bases stayed unmatched. The CDR3 DNA reads as TGTGCCAGCAGTTACCGAGCGGGGGGGCCCGGCGGGGAGCTGTTTTTT. This encodes CASSYRAGGPGGELFF.

This clone was recorded once. The chain combines TRBV7-8 with TRBJ2-7; 7 nucleotides align to TRBD2. The CDR3 sequence is 13 residues long. Germline CDR1 reads SGHVS; CDR2 reads FQNEAQ. The J segment lost 3 bases and the V segment lost 7 bases, leaving 6 bases of the junction unmatched. CDR3 protein: CASIPSGGYEQYF. The CDR3 coding sequence is TGTGCCAGCATTCCTAGCGGCGGCTACGAGCAGTACTTC. Filled out from reference TRBV7-8 and TRBJ2-7, the complete variable domain reads GAGVSQSPRYKVAKRGQDVALRCDPISGHVSLFWYQQALGQGPEFLTYFQNEAQLDKSGLPSDRFFAERPEGSVSTLKIQRTQQEDSAVYLCASIPSGGYEQYFGPGTRLTVT.

This chain uses TRBV11-2 with TRBJ2-7, with TRBD2 as a possible D gene (5 bases). The CDR3 has 14 amino acids. V was shortened by 5 bases and J by 4 bases, with 15 bases between the two germline ends. Germline assignment: CDR1 SGHAT and CDR2 FQNNGV. DNA for the CDR3: TGTGCCAGCAGCCACGGGCCGGGGTCATACGAGCAGTACTTC. It translates to CASSHGPGSYEQYF.

The chain uses TRBV7-2 and TRBJ2-3; D call uncertain. The CDR3 contains 14 residues. Between the trimmed V and J ends, which lost 1 base and 2 bases, there was a span of 7 bases. CDR1 is SGHTA, CDR2 FQGNSA, per germline. CDR3 in amino acids: CASSLGSNTDTQYF. For the CDR3, the DNA is TGTGCCAGCAGCTTAGGATCTAACACAGATACGCAGTATTTT.

This clone was seen only once. The chain has TRBV30 and TRBJ1-3; 7 positions match TRBD1. This CDR3 comprises 16 residues. Looked up from germline, CDR1 is GTSNPN and CDR2 is SVGIG (reference sequence). V lost 1 base to trimming and J lost 3 bases; unmatched junction nucleotides: 9. The CDR3: CAWSGSRRGRGNTIYF. CDR3 coding DNA: TGTGCCTGGAGTGGTAGCCGTAGGGGGCGTGGAAACACCATATATTTT.

The chain recombines TRBV15 with TRBJ2-7; possible D gene TRBD1, 6 bases. Between the trimmed V and J ends, which lost 0 bases and 7 bases, there was a span of 10 bases. This CDR3 spans 13 amino acids. Germline CDR1 and CDR2: LNHNV and YYDKDF (reference sequence). The CDR3 is CATSREQGGEQYF. The CDR3 DNA is TGTGCCACCAGCAGAGAACAGGGCGGGGAGCAGTACTTC. The entire variable domain, with the rest obtained from reference TRBV15 and TRBJ2-7, is as follows: DAMVIQNPRYQVTQFGKPVTLSCSQTLNHNVMYWYQQKSSQAPKLLFHYYDKDFNNEADTPDNFQSRRPNTSFCFLDIRSPGLGDTAMYLCATSREQGGEQYFGPGTRLTVT.

The rearrangement joins TRBV3-1 (or the pseudogene TRBV3-2) to TRBJ2-1, with D possibly matching TRBD2 (7 bases). The germline gives CDR1 LGHDT, CDR2 YNNKEL (reference sequence). Trimming pared 4 bases from V and 7 bases from J, leaving 23 bases between. The CDR3 contains 17 residues. The CDR3 protein is CASSPECGPGGVNEQFF. CDR3 bases: TGTGCCAGCAGCCCGGAGTGTGGTCCGGGGGGCGTAAATGAGCAGTTCTTC.

The V call is TRBV4-1, the J call TRBJ1-2; D is uncertain. V lost 0 bases and J 4 bases, leaving 18 bases between the germline ends. The CDR3 has 17 residues. In germline, CDR1 is MGHRA, CDR2 YSYEKL. The CDR3 DNA is TGCGCCAGCAGCCAAGATAACGCGGCAAGCCTCATCTATGGCTACACCTTC. This encodes CASSQDNAASLIYGYTF.

The J gene is TRBJ2-7, the V gene TRBV7-9; maybe TRBD2 (7 bases). Germline V lookup: CDR1 SEHNR, CDR2 FQNEAQ (reference sequence). The CDR3 contains 15 residues. V gave up 5 bases and J gave up 3 bases, with 17 bases separating them. This chain's CDR3 is CASSPWGGNVYEQYF. The CDR3 DNA reads TGTGCCAGCAGCCCCTGGGGGGGCAACGTCTACGAGCAGTACTTC.

The V gene is TRBV11-1, the J gene TRBJ2-7; 9 bases match TRBD2. The CDR3 contains 13 residues. Germline assignment: CDR1 SGHAT and CDR2 FQDESV (reference sequence). This chain's CDR3 is CAVRGTSSGEQYF. CDR3 nucleotide sequence: TGTGCTGTTAGAGGGACTAGCTCCGGCGAGCAGTACTTC.

The chain recombines TRBV21-1 with TRBJ1-2; the table's D call TRBD1 went unverified against the DNA. TRBV21-1 is a documented pseudogene. CDR3 length: 16 amino acids. The CDR3 loop reads CASSKAEGGENYGYTF. DNA of the CDR3: TGTGCCAGCAGCAAAGCTGAAGGGGGAGAGAACTATGGCTACACCTTC.

This chain connects TRBV4-1 to TRBJ2-7; weak D call: TRBD2 (6 bases). Germline CDR1 is MGHRA and CDR2 is YSYEKL. This CDR3 comprises 15 residues. V was cut by 4 bases and J by 3 bases, with 16 bases left in between. CDR3 nucleotide sequence: TGCGCCAGCAGCCGTACGGCTAGCGACTACTACGAGCAGTACTTC. Its protein product is CASSRTASDYYEQYF.

A note on this clone: This sample also contains other DNA sequences that code for the same CDR3. The chain carries TRBV19 and TRBJ1-5, with 10 bases matching TRBD1. Germline assignment: CDR1 LNHDA and CDR2 SQIVND (reference sequence). CDR3 length: 15 amino acids. The junction had 0 bases not matched to a gene; V was cut back by 3 bases and J by 1 base. The CDR3 here is CASSMGQGSNQPQHF. As DNA, the CDR3 is TGTGCCAGTAGTATGGGACAGGGGAGCAATCAGCCCCAGCATTTT. The whole variable domain, filled in from reference TRBV19 and TRBJ1-5, reads DGGITQSPKYLFRKEGQNVTLSCEQNLNHDAMYWYRQDPGQGLRLIYYSQIVNDFQKGDIAEGYSVSREKKESFPLTVTSAQKNPTAFYLCASSMGQGSNQPQHFGDGTRLSIL.

The chain joins TRBV19 to TRBJ2-3; possibly TRBD1 for D (6 bases). CDR3 length equals 14 residues. Germline CDR1 reads LNHDA; CDR2 reads SQIVND (reference sequence). V was pared by 6 bases and J by 2 bases, with 12 bases between. The CDR3 reads CASRWGQYTDTQYF. CDR3 sequence (DNA): TGTGCCAGTAGATGGGGACAATACACAGATACGCAGTATTTT.

The rearrangement uses TRBV18 and TRBJ1-1, with 9 bases that match TRBD1. Germline CDR1 KGHSH, CDR2 LQKENI. Trimming at V came to 5 bases and at J to 2 bases, leaving 3 bases not matched to a gene. The CDR3 runs 14 residues. The CDR3 loop is CASSSTGGNTEAFF. DNA for the CDR3: TGTGCCAGCTCAAGCACAGGGGGCAACACTGAAGCTTTCTTT.

J is TRBJ2-7 and V is TRBV7-8, with D possibly being TRBD2 (5 bases). The length of the CDR3 is 12 residues. CDR1 is SGHVS, CDR2 FQNEAQ, per germline. V was trimmed by 1 base and J by 7 bases, leaving 8 bases between them. In nucleotides, the CDR3 is TGTGCCAGCAGCTTAGATCGGGGAGAGCAGTACTTC. Translated, it gives CASSLDRGEQYF.

The chain recombines TRBV4-1 with TRBJ2-1; weak D call: TRBD2 (6 bases). Germline V gene lookup returns CDR1 MGHRA and CDR2 YSYEKL. The V end lost 0 bases, the J end lost 5 bases, and 14 bases lay between the germline ends. The CDR3 extends over 16 amino acids. CDR3: CASSQEPGAQNNEQFF. CDR3 sequence (DNA): TGCGCCAGCAGCCAAGAACCGGGAGCTCAGAACAATGAGCAGTTCTTC.

This chain's CDR3 is CASSPGTVPSTDTQYF. The CDR3 region has the DNA TGTGCCAGCAGCCCAGGGACAGTCCCTAGCACAGATACGCAGTATTTT. This chain uses TRBV11-2 with TRBJ2-3; 7 bases are shared with TRBD1. With V trimmed by 5 bases and J by 0 bases, 8 bases remained unmatched. The CDR3 runs 16 residues. Germline V gene lookup returns CDR1 SGHAT and CDR2 FQNNGV.

The J gene is TRBJ2-1, the V gene TRBV20-1; D unclear. The CDR3 is 15 amino acids. Per germline, CDR1 DFQATT and CDR2 SNEGSKA (reference sequence). V lost 3 bases to trimming and J lost 0 bases, with 12 bases between them. The CDR3 spells CSASIATSSYNEQFF. The CDR3 DNA reads TGCAGTGCTAGTATAGCCACGAGCTCCTACAATGAGCAGTTCTTC.

This chain uses TRBV25-1 with TRBJ2-3; TRBD2 matches 8 bases. V shed 3 bases and J 2 bases; nucleotides not matched to a gene: 7. The CDR3 runs to 16 residues. Germline CDR1 MGHDK, CDR2 SYGVNS. The CDR3 reads CASSEAKRGYTDTQYF. In DNA, the CDR3 is TGTGCCAGCAGTGAGGCCAAGCGGGGGTACACAGATACGCAGTATTTT.

V and J are TRBV10-2 and TRBJ1-6; no definite D call. Germline V gives CDR1 WSHSY, CDR2 SAAADI. Trimming removed 3 bases at V and 6 bases at J, with 9 bases between. This CDR3 comprises 14 residues. DNA of the CDR3: TGCGCCAGCAGTGACGCAGGTTCTAATTCACCCCTCCACTTT. It encodes CASSDAGSNSPLHF.

The gene calls are TRBV7-9 and TRBJ1-4, with TRBD1 as a possible D gene (5 bases). The CDR3 loop spans 12 amino acids. The V end was cut by 5 bases, the J end by 10 bases, with 11 bases between. Per germline, CDR1 SEHNR and CDR2 FQNEAQ (reference sequence). The CDR3 coding sequence is TGTGCCAGCAGCGAGGACACCTCAAAACTGTTTTTT. Amino acid sequence: CASSEDTSKLFF.